This T cell receptor (beta chain) derives from a study of cytomegalovirus exposure and HLA in healthy donors. The PCR employed 60 Vbeta primers together with 13 Jbeta primers. Clones were read by immunoSEQ multiplex PCR, and TCRdb kept only the in-frame ones, dropping some. The table lists under 200,000 clones, around four fifths of them singletons. Trimming removed 1 base at V and 1 base at J, with 11 bases between. This CDR3 comprises 17 residues. The germline V gene has CDR1 KGHSH and CDR2 LQKENI. The V and J genes are TRBV18 and TRBJ2-6, with D possibly TRBD1 on 5 matching bases. The sequence was obtained from a man between 18 and 29 years old in good health and CMV-seronegative. The sequencing input was PBMCs. CDR3 in DNA: TGTGCCAGCTCACCACTGGGGCGCCGGTCTGGGGCCAACGTCCTGACTTTC. Translation: CASSPLGRRSGANVLTF.